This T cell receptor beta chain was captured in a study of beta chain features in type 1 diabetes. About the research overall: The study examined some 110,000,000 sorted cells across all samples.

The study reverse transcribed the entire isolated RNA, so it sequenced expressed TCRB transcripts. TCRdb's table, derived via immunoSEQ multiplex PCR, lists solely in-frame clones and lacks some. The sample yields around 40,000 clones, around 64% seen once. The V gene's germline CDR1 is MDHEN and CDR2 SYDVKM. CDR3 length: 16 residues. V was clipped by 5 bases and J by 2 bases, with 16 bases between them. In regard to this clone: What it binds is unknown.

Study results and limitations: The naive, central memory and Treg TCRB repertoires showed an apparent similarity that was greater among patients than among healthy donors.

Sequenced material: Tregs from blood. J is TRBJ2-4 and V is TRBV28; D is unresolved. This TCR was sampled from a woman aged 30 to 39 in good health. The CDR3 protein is CASSLYQSQTKNIQYF. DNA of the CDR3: TGTGCCAGCAGTCTTTACCAATCACAAACCAAAAACATTCAGTACTTC.